This T cell receptor (beta chain) stems from a study of blood T cell repertoires in COVID-19. Study-wide background: The United States, Italy and Spain were the sources of the acute and convalescent COVID-19 samples. PBMCs, B-cell-depleted T cells, or T cells were the source of the cDNA or gDNA that made up the material.

The CDR3 runs 17 residues. V lost 8 bases, J lost 7 bases, and 29 bases lay in between. From germline, CDR1 is SNHLY and CDR2 FYNNEI. Methods used by the authors: Reference gene primers were amplified, and this amplification served to estimate nucleated cell counts. Sequencing used immunoSEQ multiplex PCR; TCRdb keeps in-frame clones, though not all of them. The V and J calls and the clone size are those of that table, but D and trimming were determined from the DNA. The sample contains fewer than 90,000 clones, 90% of which appear only once. This chain uses TRBV2 with TRBJ2-5, with a tentative D call TRBD2 (5 bases). Specimen: peripheral blood. The sequence was obtained from a woman over 75 with active COVID-19. The CDR3 spells CASLLGGYFINGGTQYF. The CDR3 DNA reads as TGTGCCAGCTTATTAGGCGGGTATTTTATTAATGGCGGGACCCAGTACTTC.